The entry below describes one T cell receptor beta chain. The data originate from a study of shared clonotypes between healthy human individuals. The germline V gene has CDR1 SGHRS and CDR2 YFSETQ. V was trimmed by 1 base and J by 3 bases, leaving 10 bases between them. The CDR3 sequence is 14 residues long. Here immunoSEQ multiplex PCR was the method, and the copy in TCRdb shows in-frame clones only, minus some. The sample consists of 2 million to 3 million clones, roughly 92% of them appearing once. The genes are TRBV5-1 and TRBJ1-2, with D unresolved. The receptor was derived from a man younger than 35 in good health. The material sequenced was naive CD4+ T cells sorted from blood. Stated subset: CD45RA+ positively selected. CDR3 residues: CASSLSAGDYGYTF. CDR3 nucleotide sequence: TGCGCCAGCAGCTTGTCGGCCGGAGACTATGGCTACACCTTC.